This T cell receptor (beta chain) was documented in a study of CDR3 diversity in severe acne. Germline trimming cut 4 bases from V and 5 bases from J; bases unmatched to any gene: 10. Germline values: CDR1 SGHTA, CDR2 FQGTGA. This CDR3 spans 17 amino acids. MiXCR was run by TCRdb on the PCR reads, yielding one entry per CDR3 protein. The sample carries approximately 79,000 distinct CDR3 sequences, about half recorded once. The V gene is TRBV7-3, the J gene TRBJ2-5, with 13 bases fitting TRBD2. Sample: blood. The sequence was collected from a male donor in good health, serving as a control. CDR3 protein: CASSSGEGTSGAETQYF. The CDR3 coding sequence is TGTGCCAGCAGCTCGGGGGAGGGGACTAGCGGGGCTGAGACCCAGTACTTC.